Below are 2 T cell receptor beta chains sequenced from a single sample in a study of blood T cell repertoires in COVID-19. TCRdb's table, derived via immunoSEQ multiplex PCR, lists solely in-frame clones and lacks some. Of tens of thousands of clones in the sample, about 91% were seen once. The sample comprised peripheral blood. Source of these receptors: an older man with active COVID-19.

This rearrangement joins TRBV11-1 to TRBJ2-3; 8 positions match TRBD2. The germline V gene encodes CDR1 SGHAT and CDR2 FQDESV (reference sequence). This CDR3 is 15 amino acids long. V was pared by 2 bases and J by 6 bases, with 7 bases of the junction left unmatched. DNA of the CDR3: TGTGCCAGCAGCTTAATAAGCACTAGCGGTGATACGCAGTATTTT. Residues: CASSLISTSGDTQYF.

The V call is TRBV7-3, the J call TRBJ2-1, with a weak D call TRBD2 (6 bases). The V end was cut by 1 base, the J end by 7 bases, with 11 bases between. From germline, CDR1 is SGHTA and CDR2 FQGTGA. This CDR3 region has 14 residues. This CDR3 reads CASSLIGGGNEQFF. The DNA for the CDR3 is TGTGCCAGCAGCTTAATTGGGGGAGGAAATGAGCAGTTCTTC.